What follows are 2 T cell receptor beta chains derived from one specimen sequenced in a study of T cells in Graves' hyperthyroidism and ophthalmopathy. The investigators amplified TCR beta CDR3 regions from RNA transcripts. First-round RT-PCR of the TCR CDR3 relied on the HTBI primer set. From the multiplex PCR reads, TCRdb called clonotypes with MiXCR, one entry per CDR3 protein. The data hold under 400,000 distinct CDR3 sequences, with around 18% observed a single time. Sample: blood. These receptors were taken from a woman aged 40 to 49 with Graves' ophthalmopathy.

The V call is TRBV11-3, the J call TRBJ2-5; unclear D gene. Trimming removed 3 bases at V and 7 bases at J, with 12 bases between. There are 13 residues in the CDR3. Germline V CDR1 and CDR2: SGHNT, YENEEA. This CDR3 reads CASSFAAVGTQYF. The CDR3 DNA sequence: TGTGCCAGCAGCTTCGCTGCCGTAGGGACCCAGTACTTC.

Note on this clonotype: One junction end does not reproduce the germline sequence, and a read error may be involved. The chain joins TRBV6-5 to TRBJ1-5; D remains ambiguous. In germline, CDR1 is MNHEY, CDR2 SVGAGI. This CDR3 is built from 14 residues. The CDR3 DNA reads TGTGCCATCAGTCCTCAGAGTACGGATCAGCCCCAGCATTTT. The encoded protein is CAISPQSTDQPQHF.